The clone carrying this T cell receptor (beta chain) was seen ten or more times. For repertoire sequencing, the TCR beta CDR3 regions were amplified from RNA transcripts. An initial RT-PCR round employing HTBI primers preceded a second-round multiplex PCR. TCRdb re-derived calls from the multiplex PCR reads in MiXCR, one entry per CDR3 protein. The data contain around 400,000 distinct CDR3 sequences, approximately 20% of them seen just once; the ten biggest clones take up about 1.6%. The data belong to a study of Graves' ophthalmopathy and Graves' hyperthyroidism. V was clipped by 6 bases and J by 5 bases, with 13 bases between them. This CDR3 region has 13 residues. Germline loops: CDR1 MNHNS, CDR2 SASEGT.

The specimen sequenced was peripheral blood. V and J are TRBV6-1 and TRBJ1-1, with D possibly TRBD1 on 5 matching bases. This sequence originates from a woman under 30 with Graves' ophthalmopathy. The CDR3 DNA sequence: TGTGCCAGCAGCCTTGATGGGGGAACTGAAGCTTTCTTT. Translation gives CASSLDGGTEAFF.